This entry lists 29 T cell receptor beta chains sequenced from one sample in a study of blood T cell repertoires in COVID-19. The data were produced by immunoSEQ multiplex PCR, yet TCRdb's version contains in-frame clones alone and is incomplete. The sample holds some 200,000 clones, roughly 85% seen once. The sequenced sample was peripheral blood. These receptors were collected from a woman aged 18-30 years who had recovered from COVID-19.

For the CDR3, the DNA is TGCGCCAGCAGCTTCGGCGGGATAAGTGGTGAGCAGTTCTTC. It specifies CASSFGGISGEQFF. V is TRBV5-1 and J is TRBJ2-1, with a tentative D call TRBD2 (6 bases). The CDR3 covers 14 residues. Trimming took off 2 bases at V and 9 bases at J, with 15 bases between the two ends. Germline loops: CDR1 SGHRS, CDR2 YFSETQ.

The V call is TRBV4-1, the J call TRBJ1-6, with 11 bases matching TRBD1. The CDR3 is 16 residues long. J lost 9 bases, V lost 1 base, and 5 bases had no gene match. The germline CDR1 and CDR2 sequences are MGHRA and YSYEKL. Here the CDR3 DNA reads TGCGCCAGCAGCCAAGGCCGGGACAGGGGGGTTTCACCCCTCCACTTT. Protein sequence: CASSQGRDRGVSPLHF.

This chain links TRBV5-1 with TRBJ2-1; D not resolved. Germline assignment: CDR1 SGHRS and CDR2 YFSETQ. V was clipped by 4 bases and J by 5 bases, with 16 bases between them. This CDR3 contains 15 residues. The CDR3 DNA reads TGCGCCAGCAGCCCAGACCGGAGCATTAACAATGAGCAGTTCTTC. Protein sequence: CASSPDRSINNEQFF.

This clone was observed a handful of times. This sequence joins TRBV30 and TRBJ1-2, with D perhaps matching TRBD1 (5 bases). Trimming removed 4 bases at V and 6 bases at J, with 15 bases between. Germline V gene sequence: CDR1 GTSNPN, CDR2 SVGIG (reference sequence). There are 13 residues in the CDR3. CDR3 nucleotide sequence: TGTGCCTGGACCCTGGGGTCGGGGGATGGCTACACCTTC. It yields the protein CAWTLGSGDGYTF.

This chain uses TRBV29-1 with TRBJ1-2; 8 bases are a match to TRBD1. V was pared by 0 bases and J by 4 bases, with 4 bases of the junction left unmatched. Germline lookup yields CDR1 SQVTM and CDR2 ANQGSEA. The CDR3 spans 14 residues. CDR3 region: CSVEEAGGIYGYTF. CDR3 bases: TGCAGCGTTGAAGAGGCAGGGGGCATCTATGGCTACACCTTC.

This chain links TRBV27 with TRBJ2-7, with 7 bases lining up with TRBD1. Germline CDR1 MNHEY, CDR2 SMNVEV (reference sequence). This CDR3 comprises 13 residues. V gave up 4 bases and J gave up 2 bases; unmatched junction bases: 2. CDR3 bases: TGTGCCAGCAGTTCGGGACAGACCTACGAGCAGTACTTC. Translation: CASSSGQTYEQYF.

The V call is TRBV3-1 (or the pseudogene TRBV3-2), the J call TRBJ1-4; no clear D. CDR3 length equals 14 residues. V was cut by 3 bases and J by 5 bases, with 10 bases left in between. Germline CDR1 is LGHDT and CDR2 is YNNKEL (reference sequence). CDR3 sequence reads: CASSQGRGNEKLFF. The CDR3 DNA follows: TGTGCCAGCAGCCAGGGTCGAGGCAATGAAAAACTGTTTTTT.

The V call is TRBV9, the J call TRBJ2-3; D gene uncertain. Trimming took off 2 bases at V and 4 bases at J, with 8 bases between the two ends. The CDR3 runs to 13 residues. Germline loops: CDR1 SGDLS, CDR2 YYNGEE. DNA for the CDR3: TGTGCCAGCAGCGTGGGCAAGTCAGATACGCAGTATTTT. Translating gives CASSVGKSDTQYF.

V and J are TRBV28 and TRBJ1-1; TRBD1 aligns across 8 bases. Trimming cost V 6 bases and J 6 bases; bases outside gene matches: 6. The CDR3 extends over 13 amino acids. CDR1 is MDHEN, CDR2 SYDVKM, per germline. The CDR3 loop is CASSTRTGPEAFF. Written as DNA, the CDR3 is TGTGCCAGCAGCACCCGGACAGGGCCTGAAGCTTTCTTT.

This sequence joins TRBV9 and TRBJ2-2, with TRBD2 matching over 14 bases. The V and J ends lost 3 bases and 3 bases, in that order; junction bases with no gene match: 10. The CDR3 covers 19 residues. Germline assignment: CDR1 SGDLS and CDR2 YYNGEE. The CDR3 loop is CASSGGMTSGRAYTGELFF. CDR3 nucleotides: TGTGCCAGCAGCGGGGGGATGACTAGCGGGAGGGCCTACACCGGGGAGCTGTTTTTT. Complete variable domain (other parts from reference TRBV9 and TRBJ2-2): DSGVTQTPKHLITATGQRVTLRCSPRSGDLSVYWYQQSLDQGLQFLIQYYNGEERAKGNILERFSAQQFPDLHSELNLSSLELGDSALYFCASSGGMTSGRAYTGELFFGEGSRLTVL.

The rearrangement joins TRBV7-9 to TRBJ1-2, with 7 nucleotides matching TRBD1. J was trimmed by 6 bases and V by 2 bases; bases with no gene match: 3. Germline V lookup: CDR1 SEHNR, CDR2 FQNEAQ (reference sequence). This CDR3 has 13 residues. The CDR3 bases are TGTGCCAGCAGCTTAAGGGGGCTAGATGGCTACACCTTC. Its protein is CASSLRGLDGYTF.

The genes are TRBV7-2 and TRBJ2-3; D call uncertain. There are 15 residues in the CDR3. The germline V gene encodes CDR1 SGHTA and CDR2 FQGNSA. V dropped 2 bases and J dropped 6 bases, with 15 bases sitting between them. The CDR3 nucleotides are TGTGCCAGCAGCTTATTTTTAGCCCCTGGGGATACGCAGTATTTT. This sequence encodes CASSLFLAPGDTQYF.

The gene calls are TRBV4-2 and TRBJ2-7, with 7 positions matching TRBD1. Trimming at V came to 0 bases and at J to 0 bases, leaving 11 bases not matched to a gene. The CDR3 covers 18 residues. Germline values: CDR1 LGHNA, CDR2 YNFKEQ. The CDR3: CASSQDTLTGASSYEQYF. CDR3 nucleotide sequence: TGTGCCAGCAGCCAAGATACCCTTACAGGGGCGAGCTCCTACGAGCAGTACTTC.

The chain joins TRBV2 to TRBJ2-2, with 10 bases fitting TRBD2. CDR1 SNHLY and CDR2 FYNNEI come from the germline V gene. The V gene end was trimmed by 4 bases and the J gene end by 4 bases; junction bases not matched to a gene: 3. This CDR3 spans 15 amino acids. Here the CDR3 DNA reads TGTGCCAGCAGTGGGAGCGGGAGGGGCACCGGGGAGCTGTTTTTT. As protein: CASSGSGRGTGELFF.

V gene TRBV4-1 combines with J gene TRBJ1-4; D unresolved. The ends were cut back, 3 bases at V and 5 bases at J, with 16 bases in the middle. The CDR3 spans 16 residues. Germline CDR1 is MGHRA and CDR2 is YSYEKL. CDR3 residues: CASSQPGRGSNEKLFF. The DNA for the CDR3 is TGCGCCAGCAGCCAGCCCGGGCGGGGTTCAAATGAAAAACTGTTTTTT.

The chain joins TRBV7-2 to TRBJ1-5; 8 bases agree with TRBD1. V dropped 5 bases and J dropped 6; count of bases not matched to a gene: 6. This CDR3 is 14 amino acids long. The germline CDR1 and CDR2 sequences are SGHTA and FQGNSA. The CDR3 DNA follows: TGTGCCAGCAGCCAAGACAGGGGTGGTCAGCCCCAGCATTTT. Encoded protein: CASSQDRGGQPQHF.

V gene TRBV2 combines with J gene TRBJ2-5, with TRBD2 identical over 7 bases. This CDR3 contains 14 residues. Trimming cost V 5 bases and J 2 bases; bases outside gene matches: 5. Germline V gene data show CDR1 as SNHLY and CDR2 as FYNNEI. Here the CDR3 reads CASSPLAEQETQYF. In DNA form, the CDR3 reads TGTGCCAGCAGTCCTCTAGCGGAGCAAGAGACCCAGTACTTC.

This clone was detected only once. V gene TRBV29-1 combines with J gene TRBJ2-7; 7 bases are shared with TRBD1. In germline, CDR1 is SQVTM, CDR2 ANQGSEA. The V gene end was trimmed by 7 bases and the J gene end by 6 bases; junction bases not matched to a gene: 15. CDR3 size: 14 residues. DNA for the CDR3: TGCAGCGCTCGACAGGGCACCAGCTTGGGCGAGCAGTACTTC. This encodes CSARQGTSLGEQYF.

This clone is a singleton in its sample. The chain joins TRBV6-5 to TRBJ2-2, with D possibly being TRBD2 (6 bases). Germline V gene data show CDR1 as MNHEY and CDR2 as SVGAGI. The CDR3 loop spans 13 amino acids. Trimming left V 6 bases short and J 4 bases short, with 9 bases between. CDR3 loop: CASRRDLTGELFF. The DNA of the CDR3 is TGTGCCAGCAGGCGGGACCTCACCGGGGAGCTGTTTTTT.

The rearrangement joins TRBV15 to TRBJ2-1; no definite D call. Trimming left V 1 base short and J 7 bases short, with 20 bases between. Germline-derived CDR1 and CDR2 are LNHNV and YYDKDF (reference sequence). CDR3 size: 17 residues. DNA of the CDR3: TGTGCCACCAGCAGAGCAACGAACTCAATATACGGGAATGAGCAGTTCTTC. It specifies CATSRATNSIYGNEQFF. Supplemented by reference TRBV15 and TRBJ2-1, the full variable domain reads DAMVIQNPRYQVTQFGKPVTLSCSQTLNHNVMYWYQQKSSQAPKLLFHYYDKDFNNEADTPDNFQSRRPNTSFCFLDIRSPGLGDTAMYLCATSRATNSIYGNEQFFGPGTRLTVL.

This rearrangement joins TRBV15 to TRBJ2-1, with a weak D call TRBD2 (5 bases). Trimming pared 5 bases from V and 7 bases from J, leaving 15 bases between. Germline CDR1 and CDR2: LNHNV and YYDKDF (reference sequence). The CDR3 has 14 amino acids. The CDR3: CATSHLNSANEQFF. CDR3 nucleotide sequence: TGTGCCACCAGCCATTTAAATAGCGCGAATGAGCAGTTCTTC.

V is TRBV6-2 or TRBV6-3 and J is TRBJ1-1, with 8 bases matching TRBD1. The V gene's germline CDR1 is MNHEY and CDR2 SVGEGT. Trimming removed 6 bases from V and 11 bases from J; junction bases left unmatched: 5. The CDR3 spans 11 residues. The DNA of the CDR3 is TGTGCCAGCAGCGACAGGGGCGCGGCTTTCTTT. Its translation is CASSDRGAAFF.

This chain uses TRBV5-4 with TRBJ2-2, with 12 bases that match TRBD1. The V segment lost 4 bases and the J segment 5 bases; nucleotides outside the gene matches: 6. Germline V gene sequence: CDR1 SGHNT, CDR2 YYREEE (reference sequence). The CDR3 sequence is 16 residues long. The CDR3 bases are TGTGCCAGCAGCAAGGGGACAGGGGGCTTGACCGGGGAGCTGTTTTTT. Protein product: CASSKGTGGLTGELFF.

The CDR3 DNA sequence: TGTGCCAGCAGCCGTAGGCGGGACAGGCAGTGGCCCCAGCATTTT. Protein product: CASSRRRDRQWPQHF. The V and J genes are TRBV7-8 and TRBJ1-5; TRBD1 agrees at 8 bases. J lost 9 bases, V lost 5 bases, and 12 bases had no gene match. This CDR3 is 15 amino acids long. Germline CDR1 and CDR2: SGHVS and FQNEAQ.

This chain links TRBV19 with TRBJ2-1; 10 bases line up with TRBD2. This CDR3 has 16 amino acids. V lost 5 bases, J lost 3 bases, and 7 bases stayed unmatched. The germline CDR1 and CDR2 sequences are LNHDA and SQIVND (reference sequence). This CDR3 reads CASSSRTSGNYNEQFF. The CDR3 region has the DNA TGTGCCAGTAGTTCGCGGACTAGCGGAAACTACAATGAGCAGTTCTTC.

In its sample, this clone was seen once. The chain recombines TRBV9 with TRBJ1-2; D remains unclear. The V end was cut by 0 bases, the J end by 4 bases, with 13 bases between. Germline V gives CDR1 SGDLS, CDR2 YYNGEE. This CDR3 is built from 15 residues. This CDR3 is CASSVESDTIYGYTF. The CDR3 nucleotides are TGTGCCAGCAGCGTAGAGTCCGACACCATCTATGGCTACACCTTC.

The chain is built from TRBV12-3 or TRBV12-4 and TRBJ1-1; D is unresolved. This CDR3 region has 12 residues. V was shortened by 5 bases and J by 0 bases, with 4 bases between the two germline ends. The CDR3 protein is CASSNMNTEAFF. Written as DNA, the CDR3 is TGTGCCAGCAGTAACATGAACACTGAAGCTTTCTTT.

V is TRBV29-1 and J is TRBJ2-2; TRBD1 matches 10 bases. After removal of 1 base from V and 5 bases from J, the junction contained 1 base not matched to a gene. The CDR3 contains 14 residues. CDR1 and CDR2 (germline): SQVTM, ANQGSEA. The CDR3 DNA follows: TGCAGCGTTGAAGGGACAGGGGGTACCGGGGAGCTGTTTTTT. Protein sequence: CSVEGTGGTGELFF.

The chain is built from TRBV20-1 and TRBJ2-2, with 7 positions matching TRBD2. The CDR3 length is 14 residues. The trim removed 3 bases at V and 3 bases at J, leaving 4 bases unmatched. Germline values: CDR1 DFQATT, CDR2 SNEGSKA (reference sequence). Here the CDR3 DNA reads TGCAGTGCTAGTTCCGGGAGGCACACCGGGGAGCTGTTTTTT. Residues: CSASSGRHTGELFF.